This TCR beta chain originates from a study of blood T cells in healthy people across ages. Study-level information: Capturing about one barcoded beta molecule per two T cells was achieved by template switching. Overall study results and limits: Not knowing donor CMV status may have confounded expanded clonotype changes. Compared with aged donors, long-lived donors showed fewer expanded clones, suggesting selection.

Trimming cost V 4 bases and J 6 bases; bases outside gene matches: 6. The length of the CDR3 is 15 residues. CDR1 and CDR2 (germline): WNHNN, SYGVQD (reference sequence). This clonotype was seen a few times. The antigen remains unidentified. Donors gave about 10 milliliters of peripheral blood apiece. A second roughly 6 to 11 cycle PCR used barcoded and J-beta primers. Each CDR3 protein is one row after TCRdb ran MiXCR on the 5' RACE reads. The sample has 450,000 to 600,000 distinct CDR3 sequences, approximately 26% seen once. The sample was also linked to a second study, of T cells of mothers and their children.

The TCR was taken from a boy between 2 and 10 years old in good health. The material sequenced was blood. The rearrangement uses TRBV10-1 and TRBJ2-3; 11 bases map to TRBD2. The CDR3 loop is CASSGSGGAGDTQYF. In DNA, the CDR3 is TGCGCCAGCAGTGGTAGCGGGGGGGCCGGGGATACGCAGTATTTT.